The rows below give T cell receptor beta chains drawn from one sample of a study of shared clonotypes between healthy human individuals. Clones were read by immunoSEQ multiplex PCR, and TCRdb kept only the in-frame ones, dropping some. The sample lists 2,100,000 or so clones; around 95% were seen once. Input material: naive CD4+ T cells sorted from blood. The receptors come from a man in his late teens or twenties in good health. Each CDR3 is given with its conserved first and last residue. D genes are given only for firm matches. Clone size is shown for a subset of rows, as once, few, many or a class of expanded clone.

TGCGCCAGCCAGGACTCGCCTGGGGCCAACGTCCTGACTTTC CASQDSPGANVLTF - TRBJ2-6 - TRBV5-1
TGTGCCAGCAGTGAAGGACCGAAGAGTGAAAAACTGTTTTTT CASSEGPKSEKLFF - TRBJ1-4 - TRBV6-1
TGTGCCACCAGGACCGGATATGGCTACACCTTC CATRTGYGYTF - TRBJ1-2 - TRBV19
TGCGCCAGCAGCCTCGGACGGCGAAGCACCGGGGAGCTGTTTTTT CASSLGRRSTGELFF - TRBJ2-2 - TRBV5-1
TGCGCCAGCAGCTTCGGCGGTATCTCCTACAATGAGCAGTTCTTC CASSFGGISYNEQFF - TRBJ2-1 - TRBV5-1
TGTGCCAGCAGCTTAATACCTCACAGGGGTCCGAGCTCCTATAATTCACCCCTCCACTTT CASSLIPHRGPSSYNSPLHF TRBD1 TRBJ1-6 - TRBV7-3
TGTGCCAGCAGCCTGGGGGGCCAGTCCTACAATGAGCAGTTCTTC CASSLGGQSYNEQFF - TRBJ2-1 - TRBV7-3
TGTGCCAGCAGCTTTGGCGGGAGCTCCTACGAGCAGTACTTC CASSFGGSSYEQYF TRBD2 TRBJ2-7 once TRBV7-2
TGCAGCGTTGGGGCGGGACAGGGAAGCGATGGCTACACCTTC CSVGAGQGSDGYTF TRBD1 TRBJ1-2 - TRBV29-1
TGCGCCAGCAGCTTTCCGGGACTAGCGTTCACAGATACGCAGTATTTT CASSFPGLAFTDTQYF TRBD2 TRBJ2-3 once TRBV5-1
TGTGCCAGCAGTCCATCAGGGGGACCTAATGAAAAACTGTTTTTT CASSPSGGPNEKLFF TRBD1 TRBJ1-4 - TRBV28
TGTGCCAGCTCACCACAGGGGTCGGACACTGAAGCTTTCTTT CASSPQGSDTEAFF - TRBJ1-1 - TRBV18
TGTGCCAGCAGCTTCAGGGAGTCTCAGCCCCAGCATTTT CASSFRESQPQHF - TRBJ1-5 - TRBV7-2
TGCGCCAGCAGCTTGGAGGACAGGGACGAAAAACTGTTTTTT CASSLEDRDEKLFF TRBD1 TRBJ1-4 few TRBV5-1
TGTGCCAGCTATAGCGGGGGGGCCGGTGAGCAGTTCTTC CASYSGGAGEQFF TRBD2 TRBJ2-1 - TRBV6-6
TGTGCCAGCAGCTTAGGACAGGGGGTCCAAGAGACCCAGTACTTC CASSLGQGVQETQYF TRBD1 TRBJ2-5 - TRBV13
TGTGCCAGCAGCGCACCGGGACTAGCGGGAAACATTCAGTACTTC CASSAPGLAGNIQYF TRBD2 TRBJ2-4 - TRBV7-2
TGTGCCAGCAGTGTCCTTCATGGGGCGAACACTGAAGCTTTCTTT CASSVLHGANTEAFF - TRBJ1-1 - TRBV6-4
TGTGCCAGCAGTTTCCGAGGAGATACGCAGTATTTT CASSFRGDTQYF - TRBJ2-3 - TRBV6-5
TGCGCCAGCAGCTCGCTCCAGGCCGTCAACACTGAAGCTTTCTTT CASSSLQAVNTEAFF - TRBJ1-1 - TRBV5-1
TGCGCCAGCAGCCAAGAAAGGGCCCCCTACGAGCAGTACTTC CASSQERAPYEQYF - TRBJ2-7 - TRBV4-3
TGTGCCAGCAGTGATCTAGGGGCAGGGTATGAAAAACTGTTTTTT CASSDLGAGYEKLFF - TRBJ1-4 - TRBV2
TGTGCCTGGAGTTACCGGTCCTACGAGCAGTACTTC CAWSYRSYEQYF - TRBJ2-7 - TRBV30
TGTGCCAGCAGCTTGATCTCCGGGGCGACTGGCAATGAGCAGTTCTTC CASSLISGATGNEQFF - TRBJ2-1 once TRBV5-6
TGTGCCAGCAGTTTCGAAACCCCTTCCTACGAGCAGTACTTC CASSFETPSYEQYF - TRBJ2-7 - TRBV6-6
TGTGCCAGCAGCAATCACAGAGTGAACACTGAAGCTTTCTTT CASSNHRVNTEAFF - TRBJ1-1 - TRBV6-5
TGTGCCAGCAGCTTGGGTTTAGGGCCCAACACCGGGGAGCTGTTTTTT CASSLGLGPNTGELFF - TRBJ2-2 - TRBV5-5
TGTGCCAGCAGTTACTCGACCCCAGGGGAGACCCAGTACTTC CASSYSTPGETQYF - TRBJ2-5 - TRBV6-6
TGTGCCAGCAGTACAGCGAACACTGAAGCTTTCTTT CASSTANTEAFF - TRBJ1-1 - TRBV28
TGTGCCAGCAGCTTAGGAGCCACCGGGACAGGGACCGAGACCCAGTACTTC CASSLGATGTGTETQYF TRBD1 TRBJ2-5 - TRBV7-2
TGCGCCAGCAGCCGCAGGACTAGCGGGGGGCCCTACAATGAGCAGTTCTTC CASSRRTSGGPYNEQFF TRBD2 TRBJ2-1 - TRBV4-1
TGTGCCAGCAGGACTTGGGACACGAAGAACACTGAAGCTTTCTTT CASRTWDTKNTEAFF - TRBJ1-1 - TRBV7-2
TGTGCCAGCAGTGTGCTAGCGGGCACCGGGGAGCTGTTTTTT CASSVLAGTGELFF TRBD2 TRBJ2-2 - TRBV2
TGTGCCAGCAGCCAAGGACCGGGACAGGGAAACACCGGGGAGCTGTTTTTT CASSQGPGQGNTGELFF TRBD1 TRBJ2-2 - TRBV7-9
TGTGCCAGCACCAACAGGAAGGGACGGGGCCCCTACGAGCAGTACTTC CASTNRKGRGPYEQYF - TRBJ2-7 - TRBV9
TGTGCCAGCAGCTTCTGGGGGAACTATGGCTACACCTTC CASSFWGNYGYTF - TRBJ1-2 once TRBV11-2
TGTGCCAGCAGCCCGGGTGGCTCTGGGGCCAACGTCCTGACTTTC CASSPGGSGANVLTF - TRBJ2-6 once TRBV7-3
TGTGCCAGCAGTTTTGTGGGACAGGGTTTGCGGGAGACCCAGTACTTC CASSFVGQGLRETQYF TRBD1 TRBJ2-5 once TRBV27
TGCGCCAGCAGCCAGATCTCCGGGACTAGCGGGAGTGGAGAGCAGTTCTTC CASSQISGTSGSGEQFF TRBD2 TRBJ2-1 - TRBV4-3
TGTGCCAGCAGGTCGCGGGGGCAGGGTGAGCTGTTTTTT CASRSRGQGELFF - TRBJ2-2 once TRBV25-1
TGTGCCAGCAGTGCGGGACAGGGAAGGACTGAAGCTTTCTTT CASSAGQGRTEAFF TRBD1 TRBJ1-1 - TRBV2
TGTGCCAGCGGACAGGACCTCTCTGGAAACACCATATATTTT CASGQDLSGNTIYF TRBD1 TRBJ1-3 - TRBV6-6
TGCAGCGCCGGAGGGGGGGGCTACACCTTC CSAGGGGYTF - TRBJ1-2 - TRBV29-1
TGTGCCAGCAGTCTTCACCACAGCACCGGGCCCCAGCATTTT CASSLHHSTGPQHF - TRBJ1-5 - TRBV27